Each of the 17 T cell receptor beta chains below was sequenced from the same sample in a study of cytotoxic CD8 clonotypes in ibrutinib-treated CLL. Assay: immunoSEQ multiplex PCR; the TCRdb copy retains only in-frame clones and omits some. This table holds some 24,000 clones, around 73% found once. Sequencing was performed on PBMCs, taken before ibrutinib treatment. The source of these receptors is a human donor with chronic lymphocytic leukemia.

This chain uses TRBV4-1 with TRBJ2-1, with D possibly TRBD2 on 6 matching bases. The ends were cut back, 1 base at V and 0 bases at J, with 13 bases in the middle. This CDR3 is built from 17 residues. Germline-derived CDR1 and CDR2 are MGHRA and YSYEKL. The CDR3 region has the DNA TGCGCCAGCAGCCAAGGGCTAGCGATGAGCTCCTACAATGAGCAGTTCTTC. Translated: CASSQGLAMSSYNEQFF.

In its sample, this clone was seen a few times. The chain recombines TRBV4-1 with TRBJ2-1, with 7 bases identical to TRBD2. Looked up from germline, CDR1 is MGHRA and CDR2 is YSYEKL. The CDR3 is 18 residues long. V dropped 0 bases and J dropped 0; count of bases not matched to a gene: 8. The CDR3 loop reads CASSQDSLAESSYNEQFF. The DNA of the CDR3 is TGCGCCAGCAGCCAAGATAGCCTAGCGGAAAGCTCCTACAATGAGCAGTTCTTC.

J is TRBJ1-4 and V is TRBV6-6; 10 bases match TRBD1. The V segment lost 4 bases and the J segment 0 bases; nucleotides outside the gene matches: 2. Germline CDR1 and CDR2: MNHNY and SVGAGI (reference sequence). The CDR3 length is 16 residues. The CDR3, as DNA: TGTGCCAGCAGTTGGACAGGGGGGACAACTAATGAAAAACTGTTTTTT. Translation: CASSWTGGTTNEKLFF.

This clone was observed a single time. This rearrangement joins TRBV6-5 to TRBJ1-4, with 10 bases identical to TRBD1. The ends lost 2 bases at V and 8 bases at J; junction bases unmatched: 5. Germline CDR1 is MNHEY and CDR2 is SVGAGI. The length of the CDR3 is 15 residues. The CDR3: CASSYRQGAREKLFF. As DNA, the CDR3 is TGTGCCAGCAGTTACCGACAGGGGGCGAGGGAAAAACTGTTTTTT.

The chain is built from TRBV5-1 and TRBJ1-5, with TRBD1 matching 7 bases. J was trimmed by 5 bases and V by 4 bases; bases with no gene match: 6. Germline values: CDR1 SGHRS, CDR2 YFSETQ. This CDR3 is 14 amino acids long. The CDR3 bases are TGCGCCAGCAGCACAGGGGAATGGGATCAGCCCCAGCATTTT. Protein sequence: CASSTGEWDQPQHF.

The chain joins TRBV6-6 to TRBJ2-7; no clear D. The germline V gene encodes CDR1 MNHNY and CDR2 SVGAGI (reference sequence). Trimming took 6 bases from V and 2 from J, leaving 11 bases between them. The CDR3 is made up of 13 amino acids. CDR3 in amino acids: CASRPLGTYEQYF. For the CDR3, the DNA is TGTGCCAGCAGGCCTTTGGGTACCTACGAGCAGTACTTC.

In DNA form, the CDR3 reads TGTGCCAGCAGCTTGGAACAGGACTACAATGAGCAGTTCTTC. It encodes CASSLEQDYNEQFF. The chain is built from TRBV5-4 and TRBJ2-1, with D tentatively TRBD1 (5 bases). V was cut by 0 bases and J by 3 bases, with 7 bases left in between. The CDR3 contains 14 residues. In germline, CDR1 is SGHNT, CDR2 YYREEE (reference sequence).

A note on this clone: This CDR3 is also generated by other DNA sequences in the sample. The gene calls are TRBV18 and TRBJ1-3; D not certain. With 2 bases removed from V and 4 bases from J, the gap between germline ends came to 6 bases. There are 13 residues in the CDR3. The V gene's germline CDR1 is KGHSH and CDR2 LQKENI. CDR3 bases: TGTGCCAGCTCACCATCGACGGGAAACACCATATATTTT. Amino acids: CASSPSTGNTIYF.

The chain uses TRBV11-3 and TRBJ2-7, with 9 bases identical to TRBD1. Germline CDR1 and CDR2: SGHNT and YENEEA. The CDR3 runs 12 residues. Trimming at V came to 8 bases and at J to 3 bases, leaving 2 bases not matched to a gene. The CDR3 DNA follows: TGTGCCAGCGCGGACAGGGGCTACGAGCAGTACTTC. Protein sequence: CASADRGYEQYF.

V and J are TRBV9 and TRBJ2-7, with TRBD2 matching over 14 bases. This CDR3 has 16 amino acids. CDR1 and CDR2 (germline): SGDLS, YYNGEE. The V segment lost 2 bases and the J segment 2 bases; nucleotides outside the gene matches: 3. In DNA, the CDR3 is TGTGCCAGCAGCGTGGGGACTAGCGGGGGACCCTACGAGCAGTACTTC. It specifies CASSVGTSGGPYEQYF.

The CDR3 sequence: CASSLAGMETQYF. CDR3 coding DNA: TGCGCCAGCAGCTTGGCCGGGATGGAGACCCAGTACTTC. The chain is built from TRBV5-1 and TRBJ2-5, with a possible D match to TRBD2 (5 bases). The CDR3 sequence is 13 residues long. Germline CDR1 SGHRS, CDR2 YFSETQ. The V gene lost 0 bases and the J gene lost 5 bases, with 8 bases spanning the gap.

This clone was recorded a few times. The V and J genes are TRBV7-2 and TRBJ2-7; TRBD1 matches at 7 bases. Germline V CDR1 and CDR2: SGHTA, FQGNSA. The CDR3 spans 14 residues. Trimming cost V 2 bases and J 2 bases; bases outside gene matches: 3. The CDR3 bases are TGTGCCAGCAGCTTATTGGGACAGACCTACGAGCAGTACTTC. It yields the protein CASSLLGQTYEQYF.

The rearrangement links TRBV19 to TRBJ2-2; 7 nucleotides line up with TRBD1. J gave up 6 bases and V 6 bases, and 10 bases lay outside the gene matches. The germline V gene encodes CDR1 LNHDA and CDR2 SQIVND (reference sequence). The CDR3 spans 15 residues. The CDR3 here is CASSPSDRMAGELFF. The CDR3 DNA reads as TGTGCCAGTAGCCCTTCGGACAGGATGGCCGGGGAGCTGTTTTTT.

DNA of the CDR3: TGTGCCAGCAGCCTCCAGGGGAGAGACACAGATACGCAGTATTTT. It translates to CASSLQGRDTDTQYF. This chain joins TRBV9 and TRBJ2-3; maybe TRBD1 (6 bases). This CDR3 is built from 15 residues. With 4 bases removed from V and 2 bases from J, the gap between germline ends came to 14 bases. The germline V gene has CDR1 SGDLS and CDR2 YYNGEE.

This clone was seen once. The chain couples TRBV30 to TRBJ2-7; D is perhaps TRBD1 (5 bases). The CDR3 length is 13 residues. The V gene lost 5 bases and the J gene lost 4 bases, with 15 bases spanning the gap. Germline-derived CDR1 and CDR2 are GTSNPN and SVGIG (reference sequence). CDR3 in DNA: TGTGCCTGGTCGCCCATGGGGCGGTACGAGCAGTACTTC. This encodes CAWSPMGRYEQYF. Supplemented by reference TRBV30 and TRBJ2-7, the full variable domain reads SQTIHQWPATLVQPVGSPLSLECTVEGTSNPNLYWYRQAAGRGLQLLFYSVGIGQISSEVPQNLSASRPQDRQFILSSKKLLLSDSGFYLCAWSPMGRYEQYFGPGTRLTVT.

J is TRBJ1-1 and V is TRBV6-5; perhaps TRBD1 as D (5 bases). V was clipped by 6 bases and J by 0 bases, with 11 bases between them. The CDR3 has 14 amino acids. CDR1 and CDR2 from the germline V gene are MNHEY and SVGAGI. As DNA, the CDR3 is TGTGCCAGCAGGCGGGACGTAATGAACACTGAAGCTTTCTTT. This gives the protein CASRRDVMNTEAFF.

The chain has TRBV6-1 and TRBJ1-2; tentatively, D is TRBD1 (5 bases). Germline assignment: CDR1 MNHNS and CDR2 SASEGT. The V end was cut by 2 bases, the J end by 2 bases, with 9 bases between. The CDR3 length is 14 residues. This chain's CDR3 is CASSEMTANYGYTF. DNA of the CDR3: TGTGCCAGCAGTGAAATGACAGCAAACTATGGCTACACCTTC.